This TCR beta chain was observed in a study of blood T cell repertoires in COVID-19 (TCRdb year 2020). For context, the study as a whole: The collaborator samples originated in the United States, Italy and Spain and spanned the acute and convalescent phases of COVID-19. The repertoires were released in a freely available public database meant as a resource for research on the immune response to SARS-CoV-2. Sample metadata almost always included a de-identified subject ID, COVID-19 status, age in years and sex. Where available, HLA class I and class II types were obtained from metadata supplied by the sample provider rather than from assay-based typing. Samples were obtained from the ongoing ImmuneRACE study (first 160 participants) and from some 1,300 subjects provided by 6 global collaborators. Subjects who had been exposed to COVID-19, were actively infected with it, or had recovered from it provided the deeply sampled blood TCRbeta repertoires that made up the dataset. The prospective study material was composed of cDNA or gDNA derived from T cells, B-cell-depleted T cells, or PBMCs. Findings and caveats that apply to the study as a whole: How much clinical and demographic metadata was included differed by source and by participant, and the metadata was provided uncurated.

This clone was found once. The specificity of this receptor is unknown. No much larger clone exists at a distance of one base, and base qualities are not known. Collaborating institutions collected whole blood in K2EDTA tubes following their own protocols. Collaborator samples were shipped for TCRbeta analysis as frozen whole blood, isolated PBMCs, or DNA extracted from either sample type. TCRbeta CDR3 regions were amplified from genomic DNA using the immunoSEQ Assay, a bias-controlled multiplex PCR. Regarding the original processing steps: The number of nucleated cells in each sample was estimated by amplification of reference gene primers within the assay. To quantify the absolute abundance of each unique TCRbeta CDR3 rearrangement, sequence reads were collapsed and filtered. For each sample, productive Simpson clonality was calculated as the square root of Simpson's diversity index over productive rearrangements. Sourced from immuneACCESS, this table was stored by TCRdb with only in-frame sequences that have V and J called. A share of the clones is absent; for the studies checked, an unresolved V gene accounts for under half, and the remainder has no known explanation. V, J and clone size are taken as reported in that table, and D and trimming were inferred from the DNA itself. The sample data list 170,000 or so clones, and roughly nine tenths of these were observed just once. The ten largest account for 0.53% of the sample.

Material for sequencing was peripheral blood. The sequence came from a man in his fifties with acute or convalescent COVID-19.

The CDR3: CASSLEGDPPLHF. The bases are TGTGCCAGCAGCCTCGAGGGGGATCCACCCCTCCACTTT. The sequence joins TRBV6-5 to TRBJ1-6, with a weak D call of TRBD1 (6 bases match). Reading from cysteine to phenylalanine, the CDR3 counts 13 amino acids. Left in the record is the CDR3 DNA by itself, 39 bases read in frame from the first base. V is reduced by 6 bases and J by 11 bases, leaving a spacing of 14 bases between them. As encoded in the germline V gene, CDR1 is MNHEY while CDR2 is SVGAGI.